This T cell receptor beta chain is from a study of T cells in Graves' hyperthyroidism and ophthalmopathy. This clonotype was recorded many times. Antigen unknown. Used for diagnoses were clinical symptoms, serum thyroxine and TRAb, thyroid ultrasound and orbital computed tomography. The CDR3 runs 16 residues. The V gene's germline CDR1 is SNHLY and CDR2 FYNNEI. The germline V and J ends were trimmed by 6 bases and 2 bases, with 19 bases remaining between them. Amplification of TCR beta CDR3 regions was performed using RNA transcripts as template. An initial round of RT-PCR targeting the TCR CDR3 relied on the HTBI primer set. Via MiXCR, TCRdb re-called the multiplex PCR reads, giving one row per CDR3 protein. The sample has fewer than 350,000 distinct CDR3 sequences, about 13% seen once. General study results and limits: Within blood appeared most thyroid clonotypes that had expanded above 0.001. The model foresaw ophthalmopathy a median around 6 months prior to onset.

J is TRBJ2-5 and V is TRBV2; TRBD1 or TRBD2 may be the D gene (5 bases each). This TCR was sampled from a woman in her thirties or forties with Graves' hyperthyroidism. Sequencing was carried out using blood. For the CDR3, the DNA is TGTGCCAGCAGAGGTTCCAGGGCATCGGGACAAGAGACCCAGTACTTC. It codes for CASRGSRASGQETQYF.